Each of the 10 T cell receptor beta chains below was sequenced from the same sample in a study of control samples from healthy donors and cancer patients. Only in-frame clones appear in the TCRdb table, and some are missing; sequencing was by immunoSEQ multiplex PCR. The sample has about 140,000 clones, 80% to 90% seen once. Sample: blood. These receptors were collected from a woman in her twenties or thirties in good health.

The CDR3 is CASSLVGPPGGTQYF. CDR3 sequence (DNA): TGCGCCAGCAGCTTGGTAGGCCCCCCCGGGGGTACGCAGTATTTT. The chain uses TRBV5-1 and TRBJ2-3; D may be TRBD2 (6 bases). V lost 0 bases, J lost 8 bases, and 16 bases lay in between. CDR1 SGHRS and CDR2 YFSETQ come from the germline V gene. The CDR3 extends over 15 amino acids.

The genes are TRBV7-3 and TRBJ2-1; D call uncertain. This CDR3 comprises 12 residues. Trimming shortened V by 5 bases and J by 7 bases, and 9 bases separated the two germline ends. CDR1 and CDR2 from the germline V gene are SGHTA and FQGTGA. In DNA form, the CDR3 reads TGTGCCAGCAGCCTCAACAATAATGAGCAGTTCTTC. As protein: CASSLNNNEQFF.

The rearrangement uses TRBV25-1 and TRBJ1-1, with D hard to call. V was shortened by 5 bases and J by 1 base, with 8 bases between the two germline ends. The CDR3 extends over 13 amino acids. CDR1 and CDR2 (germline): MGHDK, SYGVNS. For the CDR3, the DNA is TGTGCCAGCAGTAAAACCTGGAACACTGAAGCTTTCTTT. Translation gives CASSKTWNTEAFF. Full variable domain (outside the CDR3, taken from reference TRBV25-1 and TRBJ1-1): EADIYQTPRYLVIGTGKKITLECSQTMGHDKMYWYQQDPGMELHLIHYSYGVNSTEKGDLSSESTVSRIRTEHFPLTLESARPSHTSQYLCASSKTWNTEAFFGQGTRLTVV.

In DNA, the CDR3 is TGCGCCAGCAGCTTCTGGGGACTAGCAGACCACAATGAGCAGTTCTTC. It is translated as CASSFWGLADHNEQFF. This rearrangement joins TRBV5-1 to TRBJ2-1, with TRBD2 matching 9 bases. Germline loops: CDR1 SGHRS, CDR2 YFSETQ. There are 16 residues in the CDR3. V lost 2 bases, J lost 5 bases, and 8 bases stayed unmatched.

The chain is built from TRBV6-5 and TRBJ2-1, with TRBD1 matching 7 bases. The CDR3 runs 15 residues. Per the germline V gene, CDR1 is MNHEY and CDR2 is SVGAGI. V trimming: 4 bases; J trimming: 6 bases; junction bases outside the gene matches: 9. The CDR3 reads CASSSGTASPNEQFF. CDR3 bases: TGTGCCAGCAGTTCCGGGACAGCATCTCCCAATGAGCAGTTCTTC.

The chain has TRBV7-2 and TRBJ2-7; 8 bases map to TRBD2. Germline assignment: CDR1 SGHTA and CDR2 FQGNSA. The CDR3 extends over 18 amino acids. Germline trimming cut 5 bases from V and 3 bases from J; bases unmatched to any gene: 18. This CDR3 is CASSHNPSGSAWGYEQYF. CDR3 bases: TGTGCCAGCAGCCATAACCCCAGCGGGAGCGCCTGGGGCTACGAGCAGTACTTC.

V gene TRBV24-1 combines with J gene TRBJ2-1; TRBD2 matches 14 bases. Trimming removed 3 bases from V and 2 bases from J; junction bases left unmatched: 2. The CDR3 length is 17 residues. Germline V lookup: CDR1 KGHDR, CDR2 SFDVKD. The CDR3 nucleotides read TGTGCCACCAGTGATCCGGGACTAGCGGGGGCCTACAATGAGCAGTTCTTC. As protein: CATSDPGLAGAYNEQFF.

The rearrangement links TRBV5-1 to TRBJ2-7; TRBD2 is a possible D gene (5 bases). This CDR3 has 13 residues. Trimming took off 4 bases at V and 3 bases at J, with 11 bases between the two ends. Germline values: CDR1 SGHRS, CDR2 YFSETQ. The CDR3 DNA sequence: TGCGCCAGCAGCCTAGCAATTAGCTACGAGCAGTACTTC. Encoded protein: CASSLAISYEQYF. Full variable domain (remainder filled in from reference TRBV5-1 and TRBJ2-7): KAGVTQTPRYLIKTRGQQVTLSCSPISGHRSVSWYQQTPGQGLQFLFEYFSETQRNKGNFPGRFSGRQFSNSRSEMNVSTLELGDSALYLCASSLAISYEQYFGPGTRLTVT.

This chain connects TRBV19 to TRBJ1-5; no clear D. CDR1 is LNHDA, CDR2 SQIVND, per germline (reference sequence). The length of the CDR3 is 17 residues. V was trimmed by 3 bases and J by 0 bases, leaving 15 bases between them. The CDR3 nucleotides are TGTGCCAGTAGTATTAAGTCGGCAGCATATAGCAATCAGCCCCAGCATTTT. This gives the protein CASSIKSAAYSNQPQHF. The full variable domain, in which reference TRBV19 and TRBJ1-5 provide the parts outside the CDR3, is DGGITQSPKYLFRKEGQNVTLSCEQNLNHDAMYWYRQDPGQGLRLIYYSQIVNDFQKGDIAEGYSVSREKKESFPLTVTSAQKNPTAFYLCASSIKSAAYSNQPQHFGDGTRLSIL.

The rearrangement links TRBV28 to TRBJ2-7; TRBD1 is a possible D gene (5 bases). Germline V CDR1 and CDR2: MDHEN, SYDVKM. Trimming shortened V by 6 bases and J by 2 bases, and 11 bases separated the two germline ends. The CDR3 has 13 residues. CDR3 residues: CASSGGAPYEQYF. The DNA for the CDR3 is TGTGCCAGCAGCGGTGGGGCCCCCTACGAGCAGTACTTC.